Detailed here is one TCR beta chain. V was cut by 5 bases and J by 0 bases, with 8 bases left in between. The CDR3 runs 13 residues. The germline V gene encodes CDR1 GTSNPN and CDR2 SVGIG (reference sequence). Produced via immunoSEQ multiplex PCR; TCRdb's table is partial and in-frame only. The sample carries 15,000 to 20,000 clones, roughly 76% recorded once. These data originate in a study of tumor-infiltrating lymphocytes in localized non-small cell lung cancer. This clonotype was sampled from a human donor with non-small cell lung cancer. The sequenced material came from lung tumor tissue. The rearrangement links TRBV30 to TRBJ1-3; D is undetermined. The CDR3 region is CAWHLGSGNTIYF. DNA for the CDR3: TGTGCCTGGCACCTAGGCTCTGGAAACACCATATATTTT. Variable domain in full (rest from reference TRBV30 and TRBJ1-3): SQTIHQWPATLVQPVGSPLSLECTVEGTSNPNLYWYRQAAGRGLQLLFYSVGIGQISSEVPQNLSASRPQDRQFILSSKKLLLSDSGFYLCAWHLGSGNTIYFGEGSWLTVV.